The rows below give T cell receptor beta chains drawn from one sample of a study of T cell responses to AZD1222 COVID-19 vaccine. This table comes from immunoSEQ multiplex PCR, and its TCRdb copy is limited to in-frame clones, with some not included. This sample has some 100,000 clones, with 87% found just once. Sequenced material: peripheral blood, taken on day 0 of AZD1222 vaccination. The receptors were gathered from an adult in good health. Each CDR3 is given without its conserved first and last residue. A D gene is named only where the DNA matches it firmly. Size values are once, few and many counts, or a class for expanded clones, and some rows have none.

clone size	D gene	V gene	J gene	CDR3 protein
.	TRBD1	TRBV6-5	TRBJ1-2	ASSSPRDRADGYT
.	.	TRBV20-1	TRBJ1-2	SARDSYGYT
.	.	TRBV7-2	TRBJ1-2	ASSSKGALVGYGYT
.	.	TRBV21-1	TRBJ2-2	ASPGRLYYTGELF
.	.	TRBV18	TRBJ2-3	ASSPRQISSTDTQY
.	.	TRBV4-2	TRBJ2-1	ASSQELGRTNRLDEQF
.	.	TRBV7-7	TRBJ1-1	ASSLAVETEAF
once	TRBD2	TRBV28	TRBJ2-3	ASIIRRAGGGKDTQY
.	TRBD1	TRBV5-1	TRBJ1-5	ASSPTGSQIGEPQH
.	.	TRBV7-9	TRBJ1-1	ASSLVVAGSTEAF
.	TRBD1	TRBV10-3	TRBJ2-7	AISPHGTVGDEQY
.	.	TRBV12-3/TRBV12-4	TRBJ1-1	ASSLRTTEAF
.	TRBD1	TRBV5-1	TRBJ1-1	ASSPGGVGDTEAF
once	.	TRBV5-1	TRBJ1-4	ASSLYSEEKLF
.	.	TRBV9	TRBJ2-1	ASSTGLSYNEQF
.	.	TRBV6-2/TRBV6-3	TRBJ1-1	ASSTVGEGTEAF